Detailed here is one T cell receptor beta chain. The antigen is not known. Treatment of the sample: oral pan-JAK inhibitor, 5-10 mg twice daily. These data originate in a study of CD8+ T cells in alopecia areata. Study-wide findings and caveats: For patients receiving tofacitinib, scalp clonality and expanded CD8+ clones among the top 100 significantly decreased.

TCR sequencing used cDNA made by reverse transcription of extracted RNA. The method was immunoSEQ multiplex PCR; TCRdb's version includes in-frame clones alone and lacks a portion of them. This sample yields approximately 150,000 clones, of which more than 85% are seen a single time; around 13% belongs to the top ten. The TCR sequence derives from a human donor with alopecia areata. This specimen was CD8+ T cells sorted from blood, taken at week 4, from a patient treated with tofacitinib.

The CDR3 loop reads CASSLPGEETQYF. The CDR3 coding sequence is TGTGCCAGCAGCTTACCAGGGGAAGAGACCCAGTACTTC. This sequence joins TRBV7-9 and TRBJ2-5; maybe TRBD1 (6 bases). Germline V gene sequence: CDR1 SEHNR, CDR2 FQNEAQ (reference sequence). The V end was cut by 2 bases, the J end by 3 bases, with 7 bases between. This CDR3 spans 13 amino acids.